Sequencing of this TCR beta chain was carried out in a study of breast tumors, draining lymph nodes, adjacent tissues. TCRdb itself ran the multiplex PCR reads through MiXCR, one entry per CDR3 protein. This sample has approximately 23,000 distinct CDR3 sequences, with over 60% found just once. The CDR3 consists of 15 residues. V lost 1 base, J lost 2 bases, and 5 bases stayed unmatched. CDR1 is SGHRS, CDR2 YFSETQ, per germline. The chain employs TRBV5-1 and TRBJ2-5, with 7 nucleotides matching TRBD2. Sequencing input: tumor-adjacent breast tissue. This clonotype was obtained from a female donor with breast cancer. Some clones in this sample may be carry-over from other donors' samples. The CDR3: CASSLMGGLQETQYF. The CDR3 DNA follows: TGCGCCAGCAGCTTGATGGGAGGGCTGCAAGAGACCCAGTACTTC.